These 26 T cell receptor beta chains were sequenced from one sample in a study of response to subunit inactivated influenza vaccine. TCRdb itself ran the RT-PCR reads through MiXCR, one entry per CDR3 protein. The sample lists about 300,000 distinct CDR3 sequences; 21% were seen once. The sequencing here drew on PBMCs from blood, taken less than 22 months after vaccination. The receptors come from a man in his fifties or sixties who received an inactivated influenza vaccine.

The chain employs TRBV29-1 and TRBJ2-1, with D hard to call. V was shortened by 7 bases and J by 4 bases, with 8 bases between the two germline ends. This CDR3 comprises 11 residues. Germline V lookup: CDR1 SQVTM, CDR2 ANQGSEA. The CDR3 DNA reads TGCAGCGCCGGACCGTACAATGAGCAGTTCTTC. Translating it yields CSAGPYNEQFF.

V is TRBV20-1 and J is TRBJ2-3; the D gene could be TRBD1 or TRBD2 (5 bases each). Trimming took off 1 base at V and 2 bases at J, with 13 bases between the two ends. There are 15 residues in the CDR3. The V gene's germline CDR1 is DFQATT and CDR2 SNEGSKA (reference sequence). The CDR3 is CSARVGTVVTDTQYF. The CDR3, as DNA: TGCAGTGCTAGAGTCGGGACCGTCGTCACAGATACGCAGTATTTT.

This clonotype was seen at least ten times. The V call is TRBV28, the J call TRBJ2-1; 9 bases fit TRBD2. Trimming took 2 bases from V and 0 from J; bases not matched to a gene: 8. This CDR3 comprises 18 residues. Germline values: CDR1 MDHEN, CDR2 SYDVKM. CDR3 residues: CASSLRGGVSSSYNEQFF. In nucleotides, the CDR3 is TGTGCCAGCAGTTTACGCGGGGGGGTATCAAGCTCCTACAATGAGCAGTTCTTC.

The chain is built from TRBV4-3 and TRBJ2-6; D is unresolved. The germline gives CDR1 LGHNA, CDR2 YSLEER. V shed 6 bases and J shed 0 bases, with 15 bases lying between them. The CDR3 runs 17 residues. Here the CDR3 DNA reads TGCGCCAGCAGAAAGTCGGTAGGAAGCTCTGGGGCCAACGTCCTGACTTTC. The encoded protein is CASRKSVGSSGANVLTF.

In its sample, this clonotype was seen a few times. This rearrangement joins TRBV29-1 to TRBJ1-2; tentatively, D is TRBD1 (6 bases). Looked up from germline, CDR1 is SQVTM and CDR2 is ANQGSEA. V was shortened by 4 bases and J by 7 bases, with 10 bases between the two germline ends. This CDR3 spans 11 amino acids. The CDR3 region is CSVGGGGGYTF. Here the CDR3 DNA reads TGCAGCGTTGGAGGGGGGGGTGGCTACACCTTC.

In its sample, this clonotype was seen a few times. The V call is TRBV28, the J call TRBJ2-7, with a tentative D call TRBD1 (5 bases). This CDR3 comprises 14 residues. Trimming took 6 bases from V and 6 from J, leaving 18 bases between them. In germline, CDR1 is MDHEN, CDR2 SYDVKM. The CDR3 spells CASSSSGNPGEQYF. DNA of the CDR3: TGTGCCAGCAGCTCCTCAGGGAACCCTGGCGAGCAGTACTTC. The variable domain in full, completed from reference TRBV28 and TRBJ2-7, reads DVKVTQSSRYLVKRTGEKVFLECVQDMDHENMFWYRQDPGLGLRLIYFSYDVKMKEKGDIPEGYSVSREKKERFSLILESASTNQTSMYLCASSSSGNPGEQYFGPGTRLTVT.

This clonotype appeared a few times. The chain has TRBV29-1 and TRBJ2-1; 12 positions agree with TRBD2. V was clipped by 5 bases and J by 5 bases; unmatched bases: 1. The CDR3 is made up of 13 amino acids. The germline CDR1 and CDR2 sequences are SQVTM and ANQGSEA. CDR3 region: CSVRTSGNNEQFF. The CDR3 DNA reads TGCAGCGTTCGGACTAGCGGGAACAATGAGCAGTTCTTC.

This clonotype was counted at least ten times. J is TRBJ1-5 and V is TRBV27, with TRBD1 matching 8 bases. V was pared by 7 bases and J by 5 bases, with 13 bases of the junction left unmatched. This CDR3 is built from 16 residues. Germline V gene lookup returns CDR1 MNHEY and CDR2 SMNVEV (reference sequence). The CDR3 bases are TGTGCCAGCAAGGAGACAGGGGCTACGAACTATCAGCCCCAGCATTTT. Translation gives CASKETGATNYQPQHF.

This clonotype was observed a few times. This sequence joins TRBV18 and TRBJ2-1; TRBD2 agrees at 9 bases. The V and J ends lost 2 bases and 2 bases, in that order; junction bases with no gene match: 7. The CDR3 extends over 17 amino acids. Germline lookup yields CDR1 KGHSH and CDR2 LQKENI. The CDR3 DNA follows: TGTGCCAGCTCACCAGCTAGCGGGGTGTATCCCTACAATGAGCAGTTCTTC. It encodes CASSPASGVYPYNEQFF.

This clonotype turned up a few times. The V gene is TRBV25-1, the J gene TRBJ2-3; D is undetermined. CDR1 and CDR2 from the germline V gene are MGHDK and SYGVNS. V was clipped by 4 bases and J by 4 bases, with 0 bases between them. The CDR3 loop spans 10 amino acids. CDR3 DNA: TGTGCCAGCAGTGCAGATACGCAGTATTTT. Translation: CASSADTQYF.

This rearrangement joins TRBV20-1 to TRBJ2-5; D remains ambiguous. From germline, CDR1 is DFQATT and CDR2 SNEGSKA (reference sequence). This CDR3 is 15 amino acids long. CDR3 bases: TGCAGCGAGACTCTTACCTTTGATAACCAAGAGACCCAGTACTTC. As protein: CSETLTFDNQETQYF.

The chain uses TRBV20-1 and TRBJ2-7; D gene ambiguous. Germline V lookup: CDR1 DFQATT, CDR2 SNEGSKA (reference sequence). Trimming took off 0 bases at V and 2 bases at J, with 11 bases between the two ends. The CDR3 spans 14 residues. CDR3 sequence reads: CSARDTRQTYEQYF. DNA of the CDR3: TGCAGTGCTAGAGATACGAGACAAACCTACGAGCAGTACTTC.

This clonotype came up a few times. The chain is built from TRBV12-5 and TRBJ1-2, with a possible D match to TRBD1 (6 bases). CDR3 size: 14 residues. Germline CDR1 LGHNT, CDR2 FRNRAP. V dropped 1 base and J dropped 8 bases, with 14 bases sitting between them. CDR3 amino acids: CASGLDPGQNGYTF. The CDR3 coding sequence is TGTGCTAGTGGTTTGGATCCCGGACAGAACGGCTACACCTTC.

A few counts support this clonotype. V and J are TRBV5-1 and TRBJ1-1; D might be TRBD1 (6 bases). V was trimmed by 1 base and J by 6 bases, leaving 10 bases between them. Germline CDR1 SGHRS, CDR2 YFSETQ. CDR3 size: 13 residues. The CDR3, as DNA: TGCGCCAGCAGCTTGAAAGGGGGGCCTGAAGCTTTCTTT. Its translation is CASSLKGGPEAFF. The full variable domain, its missing parts supplied by reference TRBV5-1 and TRBJ1-1, is KAGVTQTPRYLIKTRGQQVTLSCSPISGHRSVSWYQQTPGQGLQFLFEYFSETQRNKGNFPGRFSGRQFSNSRSEMNVSTLELGDSALYLCASSLKGGPEAFFGQGTRLTVV.

The genes are TRBV27 and TRBJ1-2, with TRBD1 matching 8 bases. The CDR3 consists of 14 residues. J was trimmed by 8 bases and V by 4 bases; bases with no gene match: 9. Germline values: CDR1 MNHEY, CDR2 SMNVEV (reference sequence). The CDR3 region has the DNA TGTGCCAGCAGTTACGGACAGGGCCTTTGGGGCTACACCTTC. Residues: CASSYGQGLWGYTF.

Worth noting for this clonotype: Without the conserved terminal phenylalanine or tryptophan, this CDR3 likely stems from a read error. This chain joins TRBV15 and TRBJ2-1; D gene ambiguous. Germline V gives CDR1 LNHNV, CDR2 YYDKDF (reference sequence). V lost 0 bases, J lost 8 bases, and 14 bases lay in between. The CDR3 is 15 residues long. CDR3 sequence: CATSRDPRVGDEQFL. The CDR3 bases are TGTGCCACCAGCAGAGATCCCCGGGTTGGCGATGAGCAGTTCTTA.

J is TRBJ2-4 and V is TRBV12-3 or TRBV12-4; maybe TRBD2 (7 bases). This CDR3 is built from 15 residues. Between the trimmed V and J ends, which lost 3 bases and 2 bases, there was a span of 11 bases. The CDR3 spells CASSLSGTPKNIQYF. CDR3 in DNA: TGTGCCAGCAGTTTGAGCGGGACACCCAAAAACATTCAGTACTTC.

The chain joins TRBV18 to TRBJ2-3, with D maybe TRBD1 (6 bases). CDR1 is KGHSH and CDR2 is LQKENI in the germline V gene. This CDR3 contains 15 residues. Trimming took 3 bases from V and 2 from J, leaving 12 bases between them. Written as DNA, the CDR3 is TGTGCCAGCTCACCCACGGGACATCACACAGATACGCAGTATTTT. Translated: CASSPTGHHTDTQYF. The full variable domain, completed using reference TRBV18 and TRBJ2-3, is NAGVMQNPRHLVRRRGQEARLRCSPMKGHSHVYWYRQLPEEGLKFMVYLQKENIIDESGMPKERFSAEFPKEGPSILRIQQVVRGDSAAYFCASSPTGHHTDTQYFGPGTRLTVL.

V gene TRBV3-1 combines with J gene TRBJ2-2; perhaps D is TRBD1 or TRBD2 (6 bases each). This CDR3 spans 15 amino acids. Germline V gene data show CDR1 as LGHDT and CDR2 as YNNKEL (reference sequence). V lost 4 bases, J lost 7 bases, and 16 bases lay in between. CDR3 in amino acids: CASSPSWRGDGELFF. As DNA, the CDR3 is TGTGCCAGCAGCCCCAGCTGGAGGGGGGACGGGGAGCTGTTTTTT.

The chain combines TRBV7-7 with TRBJ2-5; TRBD1 matches at 7 bases. This CDR3 has 17 residues. After removal of 1 base from V and 3 bases from J, the junction contained 11 bases not matched to a gene. Germline assignment: CDR1 SSHAT and CDR2 FNYEAQ (reference sequence). CDR3 loop: CASSLVAQGRDEETQYF. The CDR3, as DNA: TGTGCCAGCAGCTTAGTTGCACAGGGGAGAGATGAAGAGACCCAGTACTTC. Complete variable domain (other parts from reference TRBV7-7 and TRBJ2-5): GAGVSQSPRYKVTKRGQDVTLRCDPISSHATLYWYQQALGQGPEFLTYFNYEAQPDKSGLPSDRFSAERPEGSISTLTIQRTEQRDSAMYRCASSLVAQGRDEETQYFGPGTRLLVL.

This clonotype was counted only a few times. This chain links TRBV15 with TRBJ2-5; a possible D gene is TRBD1 (5 bases). V lost 5 bases, J lost 1 base, and 17 bases lay in between. Per germline, CDR1 LNHNV and CDR2 YYDKDF (reference sequence). This CDR3 is 16 amino acids long. The CDR3 DNA reads as TGTGCCACCAGCCCTCATCTCAGGGAACCCCAAGAGACCCAGTACTTC. This sequence encodes CATSPHLREPQETQYF.

This clonotype was observed a few times. The chain has TRBV3-1 and TRBJ1-1; D is perhaps TRBD1 (6 bases). With 3 bases removed from V and 1 base from J, the gap between germline ends came to 12 bases. The CDR3 is 15 residues long. Per the germline V gene, CDR1 is LGHDT and CDR2 is YNNKEL (reference sequence). The DNA for the CDR3 is TGTGCCAGCAGCCAGGGGGGCGGAACGAACACTGAAGCTTTCTTT. Its translation: CASSQGGGTNTEAFF.

The table lists this clonotype with a few counts. The gene calls are TRBV7-9 and TRBJ2-7; D gene uncertain. V dropped 0 bases and J dropped 3 bases, with 12 bases sitting between them. Germline V CDR1 and CDR2: SEHNR, FQNEAQ (reference sequence). This CDR3 is built from 15 residues. This CDR3 is CASSLALGGIYEQYF. The CDR3 bases are TGTGCCAGCAGCTTAGCGCTTGGCGGAATCTACGAGCAGTACTTC.

This clonotype was seen a handful of times. The V gene is TRBV15, the J gene TRBJ2-7; 9 bases align to TRBD1. The CDR3 is 13 residues long. Germline V gene lookup returns CDR1 LNHNV and CDR2 YYDKDF (reference sequence). With 8 bases clipped from V and 3 bases from J, the junction kept 5 bases outside the gene matches. In DNA, the CDR3 is TGTGCCACCTCCTGGGGACAGGGCTACGAGCAGTACTTC. It codes for CATSWGQGYEQYF.

The chain couples TRBV11-2 to TRBJ2-1; D is perhaps TRBD2 (5 bases). CDR1 and CDR2 from the germline V gene are SGHAT and FQNNGV. V was cut by 0 bases and J by 10 bases, with 10 bases left in between. The CDR3 sequence is 13 residues long. The CDR3 DNA sequence: TGTGCCAGCAGCTTAGATCTAGCACGGGAGCAGTTCTTC. Protein product: CASSLDLAREQFF.

The chain carries TRBV7-9 and TRBJ2-1; D gene uncertain. CDR3 size: 12 residues. Deletions cut 8 bases from V and 1 base from J, with 6 bases between. CDR1 SEHNR and CDR2 FQNEAQ come from the germline V gene (reference sequence). CDR3 in DNA: TGTGCCAGCTTTGATTCCTACAATGAGCAGTTCTTC. Amino acid sequence: CASFDSYNEQFF.